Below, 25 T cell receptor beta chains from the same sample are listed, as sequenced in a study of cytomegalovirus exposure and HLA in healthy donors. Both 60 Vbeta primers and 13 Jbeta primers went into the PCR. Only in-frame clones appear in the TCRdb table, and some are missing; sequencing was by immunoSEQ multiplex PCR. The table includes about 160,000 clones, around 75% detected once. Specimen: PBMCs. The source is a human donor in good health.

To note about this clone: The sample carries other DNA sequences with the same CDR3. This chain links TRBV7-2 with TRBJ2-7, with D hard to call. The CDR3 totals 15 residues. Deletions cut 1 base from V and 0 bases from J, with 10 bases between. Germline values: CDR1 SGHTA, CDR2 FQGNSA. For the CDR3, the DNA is TGTGCCAGCAGCTTAGTAGCTGGCAGCTCCTACGAGCAGTACTTC. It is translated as CASSLVAGSSYEQYF.

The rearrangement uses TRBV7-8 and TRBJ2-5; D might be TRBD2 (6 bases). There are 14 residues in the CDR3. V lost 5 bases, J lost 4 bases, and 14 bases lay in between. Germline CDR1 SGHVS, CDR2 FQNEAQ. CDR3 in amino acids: CASSPLGGGETQYF. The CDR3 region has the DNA TGTGCCAGCAGCCCCCTGGGGGGAGGAGAGACCCAGTACTTC.

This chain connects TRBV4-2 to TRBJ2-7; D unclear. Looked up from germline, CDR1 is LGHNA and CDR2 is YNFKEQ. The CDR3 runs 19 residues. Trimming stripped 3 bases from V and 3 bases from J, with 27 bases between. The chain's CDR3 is CASSQGGARLTTPSYEQYF. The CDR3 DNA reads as TGTGCCAGCAGCCAGGGTGGCGCGAGGCTCACCACTCCAAGCTACGAGCAGTACTTC.

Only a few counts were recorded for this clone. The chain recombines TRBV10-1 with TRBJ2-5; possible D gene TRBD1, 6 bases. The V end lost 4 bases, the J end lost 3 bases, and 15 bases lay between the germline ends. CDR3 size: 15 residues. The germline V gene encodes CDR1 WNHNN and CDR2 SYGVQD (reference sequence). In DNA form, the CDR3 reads TGCGCCAGCAGTGGGGCACAGGGAGACGAAGAGACCCAGTACTTC. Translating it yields CASSGAQGDEETQYF.

The CDR3 DNA reads as TGTGCCAGCAGTTACCTCCGGGACAGAGATCAGCCCCAGCATTTT. Translation: CASSYLRDRDQPQHF. This chain links TRBV5-5 with TRBJ1-5; TRBD1 matches at 7 bases. V lost 5 bases, J lost 5 bases, and 10 bases stayed unmatched. CDR3 length: 15 residues. CDR1 and CDR2 from the germline V gene are SGHKS and YYEKEE (reference sequence).

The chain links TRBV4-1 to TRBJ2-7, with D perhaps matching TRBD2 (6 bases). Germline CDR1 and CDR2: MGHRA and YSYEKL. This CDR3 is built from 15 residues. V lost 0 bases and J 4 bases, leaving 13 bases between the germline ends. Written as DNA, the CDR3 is TGCGCCAGCAGCCAAGATCAGGACGGGGGATACGAGCAGTACTTC. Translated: CASSQDQDGGYEQYF.

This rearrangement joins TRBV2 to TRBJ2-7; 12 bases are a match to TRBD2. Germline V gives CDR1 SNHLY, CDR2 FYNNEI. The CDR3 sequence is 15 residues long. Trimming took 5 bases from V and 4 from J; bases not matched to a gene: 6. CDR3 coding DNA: TGTGCCAGCAGTTGGACTAGCGGGAATGGGTACGAGCAGTACTTC. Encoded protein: CASSWTSGNGYEQYF.

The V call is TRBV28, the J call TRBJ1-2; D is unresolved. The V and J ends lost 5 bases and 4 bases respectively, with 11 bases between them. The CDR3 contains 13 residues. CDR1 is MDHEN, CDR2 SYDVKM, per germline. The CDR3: CASSPPTAYGYTF. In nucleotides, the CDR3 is TGTGCCAGCAGTCCGCCCACAGCCTATGGCTACACCTTC.

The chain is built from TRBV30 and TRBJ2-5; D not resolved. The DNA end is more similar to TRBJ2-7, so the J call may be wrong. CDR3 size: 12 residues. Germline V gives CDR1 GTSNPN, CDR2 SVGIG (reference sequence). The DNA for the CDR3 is TGTGCCTGGAGTGTACACAGATACGAGCAGTACTTC. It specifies CAWSVHRYEQYF.

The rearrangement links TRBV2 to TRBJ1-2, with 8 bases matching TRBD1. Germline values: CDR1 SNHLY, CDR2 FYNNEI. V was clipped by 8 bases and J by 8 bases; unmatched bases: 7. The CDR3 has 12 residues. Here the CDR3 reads CASGQGAGGYTF. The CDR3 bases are TGTGCCAGCGGCCAGGGGGCGGGAGGCTACACCTTC.

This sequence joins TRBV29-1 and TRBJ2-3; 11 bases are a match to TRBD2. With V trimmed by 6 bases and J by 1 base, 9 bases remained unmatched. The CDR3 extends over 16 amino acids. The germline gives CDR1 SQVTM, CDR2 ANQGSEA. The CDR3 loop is CSVQKLAGGGTDTQYF. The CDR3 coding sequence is TGCAGCGTCCAGAAATTAGCGGGGGGGGGCACAGATACGCAGTATTTT.

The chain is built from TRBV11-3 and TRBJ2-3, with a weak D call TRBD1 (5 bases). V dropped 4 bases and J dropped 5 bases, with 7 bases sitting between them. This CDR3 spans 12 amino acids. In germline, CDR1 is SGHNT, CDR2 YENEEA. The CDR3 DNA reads TGTGCCAGCAGCTCGACAGTAGATACGCAGTATTTT. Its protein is CASSSTVDTQYF.

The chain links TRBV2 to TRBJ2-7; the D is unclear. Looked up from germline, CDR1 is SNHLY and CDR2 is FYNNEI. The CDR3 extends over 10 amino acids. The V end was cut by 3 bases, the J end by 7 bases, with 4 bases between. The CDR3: CASSDGEQYF. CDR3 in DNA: TGTGCCAGCAGTGACGGGGAGCAGTACTTC.

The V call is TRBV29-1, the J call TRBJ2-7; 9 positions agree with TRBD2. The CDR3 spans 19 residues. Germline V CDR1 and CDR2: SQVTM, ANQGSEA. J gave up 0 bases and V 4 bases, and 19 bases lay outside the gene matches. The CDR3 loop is CSVVINQREARSFSYEQYF. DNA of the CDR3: TGCAGCGTTGTCATCAATCAGCGGGAGGCCAGGAGTTTCTCCTACGAGCAGTACTTC.

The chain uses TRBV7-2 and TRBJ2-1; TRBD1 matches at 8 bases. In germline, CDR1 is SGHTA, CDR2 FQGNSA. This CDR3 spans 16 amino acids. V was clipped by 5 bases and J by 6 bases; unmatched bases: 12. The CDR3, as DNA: TGTGCCAGCAGCCCACCGGACAGGGTAGGAGGCAATGAGCAGTTCTTC. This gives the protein CASSPPDRVGGNEQFF.

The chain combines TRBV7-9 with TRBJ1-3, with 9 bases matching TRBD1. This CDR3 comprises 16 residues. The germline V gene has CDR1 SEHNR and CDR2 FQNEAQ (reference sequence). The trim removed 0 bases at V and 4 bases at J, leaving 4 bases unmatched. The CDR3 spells CASSLAGTGPGNTIYF. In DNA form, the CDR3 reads TGTGCCAGCAGCTTAGCCGGGACAGGGCCCGGAAACACCATATATTTT.

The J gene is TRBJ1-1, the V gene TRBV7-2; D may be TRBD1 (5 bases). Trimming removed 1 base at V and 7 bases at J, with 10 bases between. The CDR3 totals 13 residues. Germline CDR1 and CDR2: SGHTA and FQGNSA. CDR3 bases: TGTGCCAGCAGCTTAGTTCGGGGGGTTGAAGCTTTCTTT. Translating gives CASSLVRGVEAFF.

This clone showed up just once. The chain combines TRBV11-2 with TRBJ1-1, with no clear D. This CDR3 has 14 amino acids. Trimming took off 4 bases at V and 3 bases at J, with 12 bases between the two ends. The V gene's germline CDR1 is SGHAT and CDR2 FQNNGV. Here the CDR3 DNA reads TGTGCCAGCAGCTCTTCCCCCCGGGACACTGAAGCTTTCTTT. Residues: CASSSSPRDTEAFF.

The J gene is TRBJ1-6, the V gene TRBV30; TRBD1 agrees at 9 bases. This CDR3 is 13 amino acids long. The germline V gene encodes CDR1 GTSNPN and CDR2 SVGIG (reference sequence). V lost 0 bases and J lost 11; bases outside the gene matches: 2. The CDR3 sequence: CAWSVGQGTPLHF. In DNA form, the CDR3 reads TGTGCCTGGAGTGTTGGACAGGGGACACCCCTCCACTTT.

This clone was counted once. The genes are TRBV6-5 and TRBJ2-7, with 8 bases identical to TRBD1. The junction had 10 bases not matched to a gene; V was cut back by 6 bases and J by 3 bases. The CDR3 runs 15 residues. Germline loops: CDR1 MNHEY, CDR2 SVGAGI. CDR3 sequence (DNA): TGTGCCAGCAGCCCCACCGGGACAGGTAACTACGAGCAGTACTTC. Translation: CASSPTGTGNYEQYF.

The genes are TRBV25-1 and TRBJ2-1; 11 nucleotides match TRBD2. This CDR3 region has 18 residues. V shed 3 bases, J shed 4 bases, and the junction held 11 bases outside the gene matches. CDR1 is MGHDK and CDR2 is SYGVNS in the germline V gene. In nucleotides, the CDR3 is TGTGCCAGCAGTGATCAACCGCTGGGACTAGCGGAATACAATGAGCAGTTCTTC. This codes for CASSDQPLGLAEYNEQFF.

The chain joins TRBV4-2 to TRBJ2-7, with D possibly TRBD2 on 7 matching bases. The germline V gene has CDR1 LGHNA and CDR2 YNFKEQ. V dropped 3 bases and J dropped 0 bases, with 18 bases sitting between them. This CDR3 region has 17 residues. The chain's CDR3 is CASSHSRGGEGSYEQYF. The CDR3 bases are TGTGCCAGCAGCCACTCCCGAGGGGGGGAGGGCTCCTACGAGCAGTACTTC.

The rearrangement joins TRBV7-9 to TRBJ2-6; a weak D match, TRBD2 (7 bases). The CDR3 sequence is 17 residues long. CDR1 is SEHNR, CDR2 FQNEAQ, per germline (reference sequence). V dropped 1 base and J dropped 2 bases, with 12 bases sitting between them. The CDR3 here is CASSLDGRTAGANVLTF. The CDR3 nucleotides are TGTGCCAGCAGCTTAGACGGGAGGACAGCTGGGGCCAACGTCCTGACTTTC.

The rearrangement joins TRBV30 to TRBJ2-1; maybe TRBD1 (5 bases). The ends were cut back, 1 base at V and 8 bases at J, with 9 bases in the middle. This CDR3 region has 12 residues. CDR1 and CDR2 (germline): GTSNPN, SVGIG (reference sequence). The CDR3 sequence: CAWSDQGDEQFF. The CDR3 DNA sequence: TGTGCCTGGAGTGACCAAGGGGATGAGCAGTTCTTC.

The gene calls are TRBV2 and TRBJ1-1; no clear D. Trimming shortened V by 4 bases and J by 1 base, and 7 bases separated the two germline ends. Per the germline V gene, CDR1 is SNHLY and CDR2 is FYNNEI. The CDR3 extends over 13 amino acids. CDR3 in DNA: TGTGCCAGCAGTGTGTATCGGAACACTGAAGCTTTCTTT. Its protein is CASSVYRNTEAFF.